These T cell receptor beta chains were read from a single sample in a study of T cells in Graves' hyperthyroidism and ophthalmopathy. A single record per CDR3 protein comes from TCRdb applying MiXCR to the multiplex PCR reads. The sample has around 760,000 distinct CDR3 sequences, about 35% seen once. The sample comprised blood. The receptor source for this set is a woman in her thirties or forties with Graves' hyperthyroidism. CDR3s include the opening cysteine and the closing phenylalanine or tryptophan. The D gene is left open where the match is weak.

d_call: TRBD2; v_call: TRBV20-1; j_call: TRBJ2-3; cdr3_aa: CSANLAGDTQYF
d_call: NA; v_call: TRBV15; j_call: TRBJ1-1; cdr3_aa: CATSPLEGAEAFF
d_call: TRBD2; v_call: TRBV7-9; j_call: TRBJ2-5; cdr3_aa: CASSLRSGRETQYF
d_call: TRBD1; v_call: TRBV27; j_call: TRBJ1-4; cdr3_aa: CASSHGTGVNGLFF
d_call: NA; v_call: TRBV12-3/TRBV12-4; j_call: TRBJ1-4; cdr3_aa: CASSFGQGSEKLFF
d_call: NA; v_call: TRBV6-2/TRBV6-3; j_call: TRBJ1-2; cdr3_aa: CASSYSINRNYGYTF
d_call: NA; v_call: TRBV5-1; j_call: TRBJ1-1; cdr3_aa: CASSLITEAEAFF
d_call: NA; v_call: TRBV6-2/TRBV6-3; j_call: TRBJ1-1; cdr3_aa: CASSYRWRGSNTEAFF
d_call: NA; v_call: TRBV28; j_call: TRBJ1-1; cdr3_aa: CASSPGQIMNTEAFF
d_call: NA; v_call: TRBV7-2; j_call: TRBJ2-5; cdr3_aa: CASSFGADDLETQYF
d_call: NA; v_call: TRBV4-3; j_call: TRBJ2-5; cdr3_aa: CASSPRGGGYQETQYF
d_call: TRBD2; v_call: TRBV29-1; j_call: TRBJ2-2; cdr3_aa: CSVANSGAVTGELFF
d_call: TRBD1; v_call: TRBV4-3; j_call: TRBJ2-6; cdr3_aa: CASSQLGQSSGANVLTF
d_call: NA; v_call: TRBV24-1; j_call: TRBJ1-5; cdr3_aa: CATSDSRQQPQHF
d_call: NA; v_call: TRBV2; j_call: TRBJ1-4; cdr3_aa: CASSEAGQGGFEKLFF
d_call: TRBD1; v_call: TRBV7-9; j_call: TRBJ2-2; cdr3_aa: CASSPSTGANTGELFF
d_call: NA; v_call: TRBV29-1; j_call: TRBJ1-2; cdr3_aa: CSVDTWGYPNYGYTF
d_call: NA; v_call: TRBV20-1; j_call: TRBJ1-2; cdr3_aa: CSARDNGGVYGYTF
d_call: NA; v_call: TRBV30; j_call: TRBJ1-1; cdr3_aa: CAWTGRLNTEAFF
d_call: TRBD1; v_call: TRBV7-9; j_call: TRBJ1-3; cdr3_aa: CASSSGQEIIGNTIYF
d_call: NA; v_call: TRBV6-2/TRBV6-3; j_call: TRBJ1-2; cdr3_aa: CASSYSWGNGYTF
d_call: NA; v_call: TRBV19; j_call: TRBJ1-5; cdr3_aa: CASSIGRGDNQPQHF
d_call: TRBD1; v_call: TRBV28; j_call: TRBJ1-4; cdr3_aa: CASSSFLGGYSEKLFF
d_call: NA; v_call: TRBV19; j_call: TRBJ1-5; cdr3_aa: CASSMGRMNQPQHF
d_call: TRBD1; v_call: TRBV9; j_call: TRBJ2-5; cdr3_aa: CASSTQGGGETQYF
d_call: TRBD1; v_call: TRBV7-2; j_call: TRBJ2-6; cdr3_aa: CASSPGQGRSSGANVLTF
d_call: TRBD2; v_call: TRBV29-1; j_call: TRBJ2-7; cdr3_aa: CSVLSGGIVSQYF
d_call: NA; v_call: TRBV6-5; j_call: TRBJ2-2; cdr3_aa: CASNPGNTGELFF
d_call: NA; v_call: TRBV20-1; j_call: TRBJ1-1; cdr3_aa: CSAYGQLKGEDEKAFF
d_call: TRBD1; v_call: TRBV7-8; j_call: TRBJ2-7; cdr3_aa: CASSHSGTGEAYEQYF
d_call: NA; v_call: TRBV25-1; j_call: TRBJ1-3; cdr3_aa: CASSLHPPGLVNTIYF
d_call: NA; v_call: TRBV6-1; j_call: TRBJ1-5; cdr3_aa: CASTMAGHQPQHF